Below are 21 T cell receptor beta chains sequenced from a single sample in a study of cytomegalovirus exposure and HLA in healthy donors. Measured with immunoSEQ multiplex PCR; TCRdb has only the in-frame clones, and not every one. In the table there are 130,000 to 150,000 clones, 85% to 90% of which are singletons. Sequenced input: PBMCs. Receptors originate from a woman in her late teens or twenties in good health and CMV-seropositive.

The chain has TRBV5-1 and TRBJ2-5; D gene uncertain. Germline CDR1 SGHRS, CDR2 YFSETQ. V was pared by 2 bases and J by 2 bases, with 16 bases between. This CDR3 comprises 16 residues. CDR3: CASSLSFESLQETQYF. As DNA, the CDR3 is TGCGCCAGCAGCTTAAGTTTCGAGAGTTTACAAGAGACCCAGTACTTC.

The chain joins TRBV28 to TRBJ2-1, with 10 bases aligning to TRBD2. The CDR3 has 16 amino acids. V lost 5 bases and J lost 3; bases outside the gene matches: 7. Looked up from germline, CDR1 is MDHEN and CDR2 is SYDVKM. The CDR3 sequence is CASSLISGGLYNEQFF. The CDR3 DNA sequence: TGTGCCAGCAGTCTCATTAGCGGGGGGCTCTACAATGAGCAGTTCTTC.

This clone was found a few times. The CDR3 coding sequence is TGTGCCAGCAGTCCTGGGGGCAGGGAACGATATGGCTACACCTTC. Translating it yields CASSPGGRERYGYTF. J is TRBJ1-2 and V is TRBV28, with D possibly matching TRBD1 (6 bases). V was pared by 5 bases and J by 5 bases, with 18 bases between. The CDR3 contains 15 residues. CDR1 is MDHEN, CDR2 SYDVKM, per germline.

The rearrangement joins TRBV5-1 to TRBJ1-2; D may be TRBD1 (6 bases). This CDR3 is 15 amino acids long. Trimming pared 5 bases from V and 3 bases from J, leaving 17 bases between. Germline V CDR1 and CDR2: SGHRS, YFSETQ. The CDR3 loop reads CASSTLQGSDYGYTF. Written as DNA, the CDR3 is TGCGCCAGCAGTACCTTACAGGGATCGGACTATGGCTACACCTTC. Full variable domain (missing parts from reference TRBV5-1 and TRBJ1-2): KAGVTQTPRYLIKTRGQQVTLSCSPISGHRSVSWYQQTPGQGLQFLFEYFSETQRNKGNFPGRFSGRQFSNSRSEMNVSTLELGDSALYLCASSTLQGSDYGYTFGSGTRLTVV.

The CDR3 nucleotides read TGTGCCAGCTCACCACTTCCGGGACTAGGTAGCACAGATACGCAGTATTTT. Residues: CASSPLPGLGSTDTQYF. The chain employs TRBV18 and TRBJ2-3, with 8 positions matching TRBD2. V shed 1 base, J shed 0 bases, and the junction held 6 bases outside the gene matches. Germline CDR1 is KGHSH and CDR2 is LQKENI. The CDR3 is made up of 17 amino acids. The full variable domain, with the rest looked up from reference TRBV18 and TRBJ2-3, is NAGVMQNPRHLVRRRGQEARLRCSPMKGHSHVYWYRQLPEEGLKFMVYLQKENIIDESGMPKERFSAEFPKEGPSILRIQQVVRGDSAAYFCASSPLPGLGSTDTQYFGPGTRLTVL.

The gene calls are TRBV6-5 and TRBJ2-3; TRBD2 agrees at 7 bases. CDR1 and CDR2 from the germline V gene are MNHEY and SVGAGI. V lost 7 bases to trimming and J lost 6 bases; unmatched junction nucleotides: 10. This CDR3 is 14 amino acids long. The CDR3 nucleotides read TGTGCCAGCACCCCCCGGCGGGAGACGGATACGCAGTATTTT. Its translation is CASTPRRETDTQYF.

This clone was seen more than once but under ten times. The chain is built from TRBV19 and TRBJ2-5; 9 bases agree with TRBD2. Per germline, CDR1 LNHDA and CDR2 SQIVND (reference sequence). This CDR3 contains 15 residues. J was trimmed by 3 bases and V by 3 bases; bases with no gene match: 5. The CDR3 nucleotides read TGTGCCAGTAGTATTAGCGGGAGCGGGAAAGAGACCCAGTACTTC. Translated: CASSISGSGKETQYF.

This clone has just one count. The rearrangement joins TRBV27 to TRBJ1-4; a weak D match, TRBD1 (5 bases). V lost 8 bases to trimming and J lost 3 bases, with 19 bases between them. The germline V gene encodes CDR1 MNHEY and CDR2 SMNVEV (reference sequence). The CDR3 is made up of 16 amino acids. CDR3 sequence reads: CASGGTPDGANEKLFF. Written as DNA, the CDR3 is TGTGCCAGCGGGGGGACGCCTGACGGGGCTAATGAAAAACTGTTTTTT.

V is TRBV7-9 and J is TRBJ1-4; TRBD1 aligns across 10 bases. The germline CDR1 and CDR2 sequences are SEHNR and FQNEAQ (reference sequence). J gave up 7 bases and V 4 bases, and 3 bases lay outside the gene matches. The CDR3 runs 14 residues. The CDR3 coding sequence is TGTGCCAGCAGCTGGGACAGGGGCGGTGAAAAACTGTTTTTT. It is translated as CASSWDRGGEKLFF.

This clone was detected many times. V and J are TRBV2 and TRBJ2-7; 11 positions agree with TRBD1. The CDR3 contains 15 residues. J gave up 3 bases and V 6 bases, and 7 bases lay outside the gene matches. Germline V gene lookup returns CDR1 SNHLY and CDR2 FYNNEI. CDR3 sequence reads: CASRVGQGAVYEQYF. The CDR3 DNA reads TGTGCCAGCAGAGTTGGACAGGGGGCCGTCTACGAGCAGTACTTC.

The chain has TRBV7-8 and TRBJ1-5, with TRBD1 matching over 9 bases. From germline, CDR1 is SGHVS and CDR2 FQNEAQ. The CDR3 covers 14 residues. V was pared by 5 bases and J by 4 bases, with 3 bases of the junction left unmatched. This chain's CDR3 is CASSRTGENQPQHF. In nucleotides, the CDR3 is TGTGCCAGCAGCAGGACAGGGGAAAATCAGCCCCAGCATTTT.

CDR3 in amino acids: CASSSAGSGADTQYF. The CDR3 nucleotides are TGTGCCAGCAGCTCAGCCGGCTCGGGAGCAGATACGCAGTATTTT. The chain joins TRBV5-4 to TRBJ2-3, with a weak D call TRBD2 (6 bases). In germline, CDR1 is SGHNT, CDR2 YYREEE (reference sequence). V dropped 3 bases and J dropped 4 bases, with 15 bases sitting between them. CDR3 length: 15 amino acids.

This rearrangement joins TRBV5-1 to TRBJ1-1; 9 nucleotides match TRBD1. CDR3 length equals 14 residues. CDR1 is SGHRS, CDR2 YFSETQ, per germline. V gave up 3 bases and J gave up 1 base; unmatched junction bases: 1. CDR3: CASSSGQGNTEAFF. The CDR3 DNA reads TGCGCCAGCAGCTCGGGACAGGGGAACACTGAAGCTTTCTTT.

This chain links TRBV5-1 with TRBJ2-5, with a tentative D call TRBD1 (5 bases). Germline CDR1 is SGHRS and CDR2 is YFSETQ. Between the trimmed V and J ends, which lost 2 bases and 5 bases, there was a span of 13 bases. This CDR3 comprises 14 residues. The chain's CDR3 is CASSFFQGPETQYF. The CDR3 DNA is TGCGCCAGCAGCTTTTTTCAGGGCCCGGAGACCCAGTACTTC.

This clone was picked up one time. The gene calls are TRBV18 and TRBJ1-5; TRBD1 agrees at 7 bases. Per the germline V gene, CDR1 is KGHSH and CDR2 is LQKENI. Losses at the gene ends were 5 bases for V and 0 bases for J; bases not matched to a gene: 4. There are 15 residues in the CDR3. The CDR3, as DNA: TGTGCCAGCTCATATGGACAGGTTAGCAATCAGCCCCAGCATTTT. As protein: CASSYGQVSNQPQHF.

The chain uses TRBV11-3 and TRBJ2-2; D unclear. CDR1 and CDR2 (germline): SGHNT, YENEEA. Trimming removed 8 bases from V and 3 bases from J, with 16 bases in between. This CDR3 has 15 residues. This CDR3 is CASAERVTDTGELFF. CDR3 in DNA: TGTGCCAGCGCCGAACGGGTAACGGACACCGGGGAGCTGTTTTTT.

J is TRBJ2-5 and V is TRBV5-6; maybe TRBD2 (5 bases). The CDR3 sequence is 13 residues long. With 1 base removed from V and 7 bases from J, the gap between germline ends came to 11 bases. Germline V gene lookup returns CDR1 SGHDT and CDR2 YYEEEE. Written as DNA, the CDR3 is TGTGCCAGCAGCTTGAATACTGCGGGGACCCAGTACTTC. Its translation is CASSLNTAGTQYF.

CDR3 DNA sequence: TGTGCCAGCAGCCTTCAGGGGTCCGGGGAGCTGTTTTTT. Amino acid sequence: CASSLQGSGELFF. The chain employs TRBV7-3 and TRBJ2-2; possible D gene TRBD1, 6 bases. The CDR3 length is 13 residues. V lost 5 bases and J 6 bases, leaving 10 bases between the germline ends. The germline gives CDR1 SGHTA, CDR2 FQGTGA.

The chain recombines TRBV19 with TRBJ1-2; maybe TRBD1 (6 bases). Germline CDR1 reads LNHDA; CDR2 reads SQIVND (reference sequence). V lost 4 bases, J lost 1 base, and 10 bases lay in between. The CDR3 has 14 amino acids. The CDR3 coding sequence is TGTGCCAGTAGTAAGGGACAATTTAACTATGGCTACACCTTC. It is translated as CASSKGQFNYGYTF.

This chain joins TRBV2 and TRBJ2-3, with TRBD2 matching over 9 bases. The CDR3 has 15 residues. J lost 1 base, V lost 4 bases, and 3 bases had no gene match. Per germline, CDR1 SNHLY and CDR2 FYNNEI. CDR3 DNA sequence: TGTGCCAGCAGTGGCTTAGCGGGGGGCACAGATACGCAGTATTTT. Protein: CASSGLAGGTDTQYF.

This clone was detected once. The rearrangement uses TRBV29-1 and TRBJ2-1; 9 nucleotides align to TRBD2. Germline V gene data show CDR1 as SQVTM and CDR2 as ANQGSEA. V trimming: 6 bases; J trimming: 6 bases; junction bases outside the gene matches: 6. The CDR3 totals 13 residues. In nucleotides, the CDR3 is TGCAGCGTCTCCAGCGGGGGGTTCAATGAGCAGTTCTTC. The encoded protein is CSVSSGGFNEQFF.